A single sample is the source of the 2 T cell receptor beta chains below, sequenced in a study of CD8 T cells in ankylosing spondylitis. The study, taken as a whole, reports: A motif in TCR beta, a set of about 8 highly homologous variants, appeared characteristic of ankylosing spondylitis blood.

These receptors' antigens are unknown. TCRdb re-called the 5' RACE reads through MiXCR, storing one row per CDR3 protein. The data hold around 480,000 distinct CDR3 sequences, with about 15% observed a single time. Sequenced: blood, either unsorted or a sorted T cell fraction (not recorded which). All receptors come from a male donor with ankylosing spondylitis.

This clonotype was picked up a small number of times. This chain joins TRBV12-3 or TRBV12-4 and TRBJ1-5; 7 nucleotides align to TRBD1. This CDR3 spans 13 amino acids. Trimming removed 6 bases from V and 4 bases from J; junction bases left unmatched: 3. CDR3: CASSGTENQPQHF. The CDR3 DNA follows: TGTGCCAGCAGCGGGACAGAGAATCAGCCCCAGCATTTT.

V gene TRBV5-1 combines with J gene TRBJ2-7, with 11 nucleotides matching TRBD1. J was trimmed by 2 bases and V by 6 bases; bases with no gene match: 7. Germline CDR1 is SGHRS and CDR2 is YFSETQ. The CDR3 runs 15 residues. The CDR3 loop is CASTQGTGGAYEQYF. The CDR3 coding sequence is TGCGCCAGCACCCAGGGGACAGGGGGAGCCTACGAGCAGTACTTC.